The 27 T cell receptor beta chains reported below all come from one sample, sequenced in a study of cytomegalovirus exposure and HLA in healthy donors. Primers for the PCR totalled 60 Vbeta and 13 Jbeta. Clones were sequenced by immunoSEQ multiplex PCR, and TCRdb holds only the in-frame ones, with some missing. The sample carries about 160,000 clones, under 75% recorded once. Sequences were obtained from PBMCs. These receptors all stem from a man aged 40-55 years in good health and CMV-seropositive.

The genes are TRBV11-2 and TRBJ2-5; tentatively, D is TRBD2 (6 bases). The J call may be wrong; the DNA end is better matched by TRBJ2-7. The CDR3 has 14 amino acids. Germline V gene data show CDR1 as SGHAT and CDR2 as FQNNGV. CDR3 DNA: TGTGCCAGCGGGAGGACTCGGCCCCAGAGCGAGCAGTACTTC. Protein sequence: CASGRTRPQSEQYF.

The chain couples TRBV19 to TRBJ1-2; a possible D gene is TRBD1 (6 bases). The V and J ends lost 5 bases and 8 bases respectively, with 15 bases between them. Germline V gene lookup returns CDR1 LNHDA and CDR2 SQIVND (reference sequence). The CDR3 extends over 13 amino acids. In DNA, the CDR3 is TGTGCCAGTAGTTCGGGGGGCGGGAGAGGCTACACCTTC. Its translation: CASSSGGGRGYTF.

Only one count was recorded for this clone. The chain joins TRBV7-9 to TRBJ2-7, with 8 bases that match TRBD1. J gave up 2 bases and V 4 bases, and 4 bases lay outside the gene matches. CDR3 length: 14 residues. The germline V gene has CDR1 SEHNR and CDR2 FQNEAQ (reference sequence). CDR3 nucleotide sequence: TGTGCCAGCAGCTCCCAGGGGGCAGCCTACGAGCAGTACTTC. This gives the protein CASSSQGAAYEQYF.

Here the CDR3 DNA reads TGTGCCAGCAGTGCAAGCAGCAGAGGCTGGAACACTGAAGCTTTCTTT. Amino acid sequence: CASSASSRGWNTEAFF. The chain links TRBV7-8 to TRBJ1-1; D is unclear. The CDR3 contains 16 residues. Germline V CDR1 and CDR2: SGHVS, FQNEAQ. V was cut by 6 bases and J by 1 base, with 18 bases left in between. The full variable domain, its missing parts supplied by reference TRBV7-8 and TRBJ1-1, is GAGVSQSPRYKVAKRGQDVALRCDPISGHVSLFWYQQALGQGPEFLTYFQNEAQLDKSGLPSDRFFAERPEGSVSTLKIQRTQQEDSAVYLCASSASSRGWNTEAFFGQGTRLTVV.

J is TRBJ2-7 and V is TRBV2, with a tentative D call TRBD2 (6 bases). Germline V gives CDR1 SNHLY, CDR2 FYNNEI. This CDR3 contains 13 residues. CDR3 bases: TGTGCACCGGGGGTAAACCTCTCCTACGAGCAGTACTTC. Protein product: CAPGVNLSYEQYF.

The rearrangement links TRBV19 to TRBJ1-4, with TRBD1 matching over 8 bases. This CDR3 is built from 14 residues. Germline loops: CDR1 LNHDA, CDR2 SQIVND (reference sequence). The V gene end was trimmed by 2 bases and the J gene end by 8 bases; junction bases not matched to a gene: 4. CDR3 nucleotides: TGTGCCAGTAGTATAACAGGGGGTGGCGAAAAACTGTTTTTT. Residues: CASSITGGGEKLFF.

The rearrangement links TRBV19 to TRBJ2-5; 9 bases line up with TRBD2. Germline-derived CDR1 and CDR2 are LNHDA and SQIVND (reference sequence). J lost 0 bases, V lost 6 bases, and 5 bases had no gene match. CDR3 length: 15 amino acids. The CDR3, as DNA: TGTGCCAGTAGAGCGCTAGCGGGGAACCAAGAGACCCAGTACTTC. This codes for CASRALAGNQETQYF.

CDR3 bases: TGCAGCGTCTCAATTGGGGGGGCCGGTGAAAAACTGTTTTTT. Translating gives CSVSIGGAGEKLFF. This chain connects TRBV29-1 to TRBJ1-4; possible D gene TRBD1, 6 bases. This CDR3 has 14 residues. Germline values: CDR1 SQVTM, CDR2 ANQGSEA. V dropped 6 bases and J dropped 7 bases, with 18 bases sitting between them.

The chain has TRBV27 and TRBJ2-7, with D possibly matching TRBD2 (5 bases). The V and J ends lost 4 bases and 0 bases respectively, with 10 bases between them. The germline CDR1 and CDR2 sequences are MNHEY and SMNVEV (reference sequence). This CDR3 contains 14 residues. Here the CDR3 reads CASSWTGISYEQYF. In nucleotides, the CDR3 is TGTGCCAGCAGTTGGACGGGGATCTCCTACGAGCAGTACTTC.

As DNA, the CDR3 is TGTGCCAGCAGCCCTGGGACTAGCGCCCGAGGAATTCAAGAGACCCAGTACTTC. Amino acids: CASSPGTSARGIQETQYF. The chain recombines TRBV7-8 with TRBJ2-5; 10 bases are a match to TRBD2. The CDR3 spans 18 residues. Germline V CDR1 and CDR2: SGHVS, FQNEAQ. V gave up 5 bases and J gave up 2 bases; unmatched junction bases: 14.

V and J are TRBV19 and TRBJ1-1; tentatively, D is TRBD1 (6 bases). Germline lookup yields CDR1 LNHDA and CDR2 SQIVND (reference sequence). V shed 3 bases and J shed 1 base, with 9 bases lying between them. The CDR3 runs 14 residues. CDR3 sequence (DNA): TGTGCCAGTAGTATCCGGGACACGAACACTGAAGCTTTCTTT. This encodes CASSIRDTNTEAFF.

The chain couples TRBV5-4 to TRBJ2-5; weak D call: TRBD2 (5 bases). CDR3 length: 13 amino acids. The germline V gene has CDR1 SGHNT and CDR2 YYREEE (reference sequence). Trimming stripped 4 bases from V and 3 bases from J, with 10 bases between. As DNA, the CDR3 is TGTGCCAGCAGCGGCGGGTTAAAAGAGACCCAGTACTTC. It is translated as CASSGGLKETQYF.

This clone was counted a few times. The V gene is TRBV19, the J gene TRBJ1-2, with 7 nucleotides matching TRBD1. Germline V lookup: CDR1 LNHDA, CDR2 SQIVND (reference sequence). Unmatched junction bases numbered 8, after V lost 3 bases and J lost 4 bases. This CDR3 spans 15 amino acids. As DNA, the CDR3 is TGTGCCAGTAGTATCGACAGGGTGACAATCTATGGCTACACCTTC. Translated, it gives CASSIDRVTIYGYTF.

The chain has TRBV7-9 and TRBJ1-3; 8 nucleotides agree with TRBD1. V shed 5 bases and J 4 bases; nucleotides not matched to a gene: 7. This CDR3 spans 15 amino acids. Per germline, CDR1 SEHNR and CDR2 FQNEAQ (reference sequence). The CDR3 is CASSDMTGAGNTIYF. The CDR3 coding sequence is TGTGCCAGCAGCGACATGACAGGGGCCGGAAACACCATATATTTT.

The chain has TRBV11-2 and TRBJ1-2; D remains ambiguous. Trimming pared 5 bases from V and 4 bases from J, leaving 8 bases between. Germline CDR1 is SGHAT and CDR2 is FQNNGV. The CDR3 has 12 residues. CDR3: CASSPGGYGYTF. In DNA form, the CDR3 reads TGTGCCAGCAGCCCCGGTGGCTATGGCTACACCTTC.

The rearrangement joins TRBV2 to TRBJ1-1; D is uncertain. Germline values: CDR1 SNHLY, CDR2 FYNNEI. The CDR3 length is 12 residues. V gave up 7 bases and J gave up 4 bases, with 10 bases separating them. The CDR3 here is CASKEGITEAFF. CDR3 DNA sequence: TGTGCCAGCAAAGAGGGCATCACTGAAGCTTTCTTT.

This clone has only a few counts. The chain has TRBV2 and TRBJ1-5; a possible D gene is TRBD1 (6 bases). The ends were cut back, 6 bases at V and 9 bases at J, with 15 bases in the middle. Germline V gene lookup returns CDR1 SNHLY and CDR2 FYNNEI. The CDR3 runs 13 residues. The DNA of the CDR3 is TGTGCCAGCAGGATGACAGGAGATAGGCCCCAGCATTTT. Encoded protein: CASRMTGDRPQHF.

V and J are TRBV29-1 and TRBJ2-5; 7 bases fit TRBD1. Trimming took 6 bases from V and 11 from J; bases not matched to a gene: 9. The CDR3 loop spans 11 amino acids. CDR1 SQVTM and CDR2 ANQGSEA come from the germline V gene. The CDR3 DNA reads as TGCAGCGTCGGCTCACCGGGACAGCAGTACTTC. This encodes CSVGSPGQQYF. Full variable domain (missing parts from reference TRBV29-1 and TRBJ2-5): SAVISQKPSRDICQRGTSLTIQCQVDSQVTMMFWYRQQPGQSLTLIATANQGSEATYESGFVIDKFPISRPNLTFSTLTVSNMSPEDSSIYLCSVGSPGQQYFGPGTRLLVL.

The V and J genes are TRBV6-5 and TRBJ2-7; possible D gene TRBD1, 5 bases. Germline loops: CDR1 MNHEY, CDR2 SVGAGI. This CDR3 has 15 residues. Trimming left V 2 bases short and J 6 bases short, with 17 bases between. CDR3 nucleotides: TGTGCCAGCAGTTACGAGGCAGGGCGTCTCTGCGAGCAGTACTTC. Its translation: CASSYEAGRLCEQYF.

This clone was observed a handful of times. The gene calls are TRBV4-3 and TRBJ2-7; maybe TRBD2 (6 bases). Germline assignment: CDR1 LGHNA and CDR2 YSLEER. The length of the CDR3 is 15 residues. V lost 4 bases, J lost 4 bases, and 17 bases lay in between. In DNA, the CDR3 is TGCGCCAGCAGCCTAGCTGGGGGGTCCTCGTACGAGCAGTACTTC. It codes for CASSLAGGSSYEQYF.

The chain has TRBV15 and TRBJ1-5, with a possible D match to TRBD1 (5 bases). Germline V gene sequence: CDR1 LNHNV, CDR2 YYDKDF (reference sequence). This CDR3 region has 14 residues. The V end was cut by 0 bases, the J end by 3 bases, with 6 bases between. Here the CDR3 DNA reads TGTGCCACCAGCAGAGACAGGGTCAATCAGCCCCAGCATTTT. Residues: CATSRDRVNQPQHF.

For the CDR3, the DNA is TGTGCCAGCAGCTCGGGGACACCGGCTTTCTTT. The encoded protein is CASSSGTPAFF. The chain is built from TRBV7-2 and TRBJ1-1; weak D call: TRBD1 (6 bases). The V end was cut by 4 bases, the J end by 11 bases, with 11 bases between. Germline V CDR1 and CDR2: SGHTA, FQGNSA. This CDR3 spans 11 amino acids.

V usage is TRBV5-5 and J usage is TRBJ1-2; TRBD1 is a possible D gene (5 bases). This CDR3 contains 13 residues. V lost 3 bases and J lost 7, with 13 bases in between. Germline lookup yields CDR1 SGHKS and CDR2 YYEKEE (reference sequence). The CDR3 region is CASSYQGAGGYTF. The DNA for the CDR3 is TGTGCCAGCAGCTACCAGGGTGCTGGTGGCTACACCTTC.

The DNA of the CDR3 is TGTGCCAGCAGCCTAGGGCAGGGGTTCTCCTACGAGCAGTACTTC. Its protein is CASSLGQGFSYEQYF. The V call is TRBV5-4, the J call TRBJ2-7; D possibly corresponds to TRBD1 (6 bases). V was trimmed by 4 bases and J by 0 bases, leaving 14 bases between them. Germline V gene sequence: CDR1 SGHNT, CDR2 YYREEE (reference sequence). The CDR3 spans 15 residues.

This clone was observed a handful of times. The chain carries TRBV4-3 and TRBJ1-6; tentatively, D is TRBD1 (6 bases). Germline V CDR1 and CDR2: LGHNA, YSLEER. This CDR3 spans 18 amino acids. Trimming pared 2 bases from V and 5 bases from J, leaving 19 bases between. The CDR3 is CASSQSSRGARDNSPLHF. The CDR3 region has the DNA TGCGCCAGCAGCCAATCTTCACGGGGGGCGCGGGATAATTCACCCCTCCACTTT.

The chain employs TRBV5-1 and TRBJ1-1; D is perhaps TRBD1 (5 bases). The germline V gene has CDR1 SGHRS and CDR2 YFSETQ. The length of the CDR3 is 14 residues. The V gene lost 3 bases and the J gene lost 4 bases, with 13 bases spanning the gap. The chain's CDR3 is CASSSGPGITEAFF. The CDR3 nucleotides are TGCGCCAGCAGCTCGGGCCCAGGGATCACTGAAGCTTTCTTT. Full variable domain (rest looked up from reference TRBV5-1 and TRBJ1-1): KAGVTQTPRYLIKTRGQQVTLSCSPISGHRSVSWYQQTPGQGLQFLFEYFSETQRNKGNFPGRFSGRQFSNSRSEMNVSTLELGDSALYLCASSSGPGITEAFFGQGTRLTVV.

The chain combines TRBV20-1 with TRBJ1-2; D gene uncertain. From germline, CDR1 is DFQATT and CDR2 SNEGSKA (reference sequence). The CDR3 is made up of 11 amino acids. The V end lost 5 bases, the J end lost 6 bases, and 10 bases lay between the germline ends. The CDR3 region has the DNA TGCAGTGCTGCCGTACGGGATGGCTACACCTTC. Translation: CSAAVRDGYTF.